A single sample gave rise to the 3 T cell receptor beta chains below, sequenced in a study of CD8+CD57+ T cells in acquired aplastic anemia. Genomic DNA, the template, was used for profiling of the TCR beta VDJ and CDR3. TCRdb fed the reads into MiXCR, producing one record per CDR3 protein. The repertoire includes under 350,000 distinct CDR3 sequences, approximately 58% of them detected once, and approximately 1.3% sits in the top ten. Patients chosen for sequencing had CD8+CD57+ cells that had expanded, as shown by flow cytometry. Specimen: sorted CD4+, CD8+, or CD8+CD57+ T cells (not recorded which) from PBMCs. The receptors here all came from a human donor with aplastic anemia.

The sample holds many counts of this clonotype. J is TRBJ2-3 and V is TRBV20-1; D is perhaps TRBD1 (5 bases). The CDR3 runs 16 residues. Germline values: CDR1 DFQATT, CDR2 SNEGSKA (reference sequence). Deletions cut 0 bases from V and 0 bases from J, with 13 bases between. DNA of the CDR3: TGCAGTGCTAGAGATTTAAGTTACAGGAGCACAGATACGCAGTATTTT. Translation gives CSARDLSYRSTDTQYF.

Concerning this clonotype itself: The conserved closing phenylalanine or tryptophan is absent in this CDR3, likely reflecting a read error. V usage is TRBV7-6 and J usage is TRBJ2-5; 11 bases are a match to TRBD2. Per the germline V gene, CDR1 is SGHVS and CDR2 is FNYEAQ. J gave up 4 bases and V 5 bases, and 9 bases lay outside the gene matches. This CDR3 spans 16 amino acids. The CDR3 reads CASSLAGLAGRETQYS. CDR3 nucleotides: TGTGCCAGCAGCCTTGCCGGACTAGCGGGTCGAGAGACCCAGTACTCC.

This sequence joins TRBV7-9 and TRBJ2-7, with 8 bases lining up with TRBD1. The V gene's germline CDR1 is SEHNR and CDR2 FQNEAQ (reference sequence). The J segment lost 6 bases and the V segment lost 5 bases, leaving 3 bases of the junction unmatched. The CDR3 has 12 amino acids. The DNA for the CDR3 is TGTGCCAGCAGCCTTACAGGGGGCGAGCAGTACTTC. This translates into CASSLTGGEQYF.